This TCR beta chain appears in the sequencing data of a study of circulating and synovial CD4+ cells in juvenile arthritis. Profiled with immunoSEQ multiplex PCR; TCRdb holds only in-frame clones, not every one. The sample carries just over 35,000 clones, just under 95% recorded once. Germline trimming cut 7 bases from V and 3 bases from J; bases unmatched to any gene: 4. In germline, CDR1 is LGHNA, CDR2 YSLEER. CDR3 length: 13 amino acids. About this clone itself: The antigen is undetermined.

Overall study results and limits: Circulating pathogenic-like lymphocytes shared a substantially higher fraction of CDR3 sequences with synovium than bulk blood. CPL versus bulk CD4 samples: T cell genome counts differed by at least an order of magnitude. Deeper sequencing increased measured overlap with synovial clonotypes.

Samples derive from patients with active juvenile idiopathic arthritis. The source is a human donor with juvenile idiopathic arthritis. The rearrangement joins TRBV4-3 to TRBJ2-3; 7 bases agree with TRBD1. Sequenced: CD4+ T cells from blood. In DNA form, the CDR3 reads TGCGCCAGCAAGGGACAGAAGACAGATACGCAGTATTTT. This encodes CASKGQKTDTQYF.